The clone carrying this T cell receptor (beta chain) was observed a handful of times. Its cognate antigen is unknown. This sample is drawn from a study of CD8 T cells in ankylosing spondylitis. Making use of molecular barcodes, quantitative 5'-RACE generated TCR beta libraries. TCRdb recomputed calls from the 5' RACE reads with MiXCR, one row per CDR3 protein. Found here are some 220,000 distinct CDR3 sequences, about 7% of them singletons; the top ten hold over 12%. Study outcomes and limitations: Several highly homologous variants made up a TCR beta motif that seemed to typify ankylosing spondylitis blood. In peripheral blood, disease-linked CD8+ clones occurred at relatively low frequencies.

In germline, CDR1 is SEHNR, CDR2 FQNEAQ (reference sequence). The CDR3 has 15 residues. After removal of 3 bases from V and 3 bases from J, the junction contained 5 bases not matched to a gene. The receptor's source is a male donor with ankylosing spondylitis. This rearrangement joins TRBV7-9 to TRBJ1-3; TRBD1 matches at 7 bases. What was sequenced was blood, either unsorted or a sorted T cell fraction (not recorded which). The CDR3 reads CASSFGGGFGNTIYF. CDR3 in DNA: TGTGCCAGCAGCTTCGGAGGGGGCTTTGGAAACACCATATATTTT.